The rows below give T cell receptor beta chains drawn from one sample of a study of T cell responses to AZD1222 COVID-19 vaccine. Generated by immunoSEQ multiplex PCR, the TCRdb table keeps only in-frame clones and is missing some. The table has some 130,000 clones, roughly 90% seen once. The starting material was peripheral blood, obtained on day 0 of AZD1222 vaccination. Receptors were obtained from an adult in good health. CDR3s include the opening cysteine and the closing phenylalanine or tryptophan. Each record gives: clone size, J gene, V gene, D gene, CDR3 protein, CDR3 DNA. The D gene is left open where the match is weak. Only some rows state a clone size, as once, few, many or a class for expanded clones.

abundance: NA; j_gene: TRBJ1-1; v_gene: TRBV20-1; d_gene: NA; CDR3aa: CSASATRNTEAFF; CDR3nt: TGCAGTGCTAGTGCGACAAGGAACACTGAAGCTTTCTTT
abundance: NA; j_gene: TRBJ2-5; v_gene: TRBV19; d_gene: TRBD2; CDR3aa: CASSPSGGGETQYF; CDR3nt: TGTGCCAGTAGTCCGAGCGGGGGGGGAGAGACCCAGTACTTC
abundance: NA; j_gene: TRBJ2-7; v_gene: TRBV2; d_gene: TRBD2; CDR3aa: CASSEALSGSYEQYF; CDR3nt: TGTGCCAGCAGTGAAGCGCTAAGCGGGAGCTACGAGCAGTACTTC
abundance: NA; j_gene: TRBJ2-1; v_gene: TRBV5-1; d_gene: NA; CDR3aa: CASKSQGGLMDEQFF; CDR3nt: TGCGCCAGCAAGTCCCAGGGGGGGCTCATGGATGAGCAGTTCTTC
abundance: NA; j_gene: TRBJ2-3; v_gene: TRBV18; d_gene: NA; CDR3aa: CASSPPSTDTQYF; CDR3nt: TGTGCCAGCTCACCTCCTAGCACAGATACGCAGTATTTT
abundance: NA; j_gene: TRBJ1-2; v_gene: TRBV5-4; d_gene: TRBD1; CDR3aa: CASSLAGGGSNYGYTF; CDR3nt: TGTGCCAGCAGCTTGGCCGGAGGGGGCTCTAACTATGGCTACACCTTC
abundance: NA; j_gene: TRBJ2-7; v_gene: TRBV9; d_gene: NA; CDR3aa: CASSVGQATYEQYF; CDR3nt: TGTGCCAGCAGCGTAGGACAGGCGACTTACGAGCAGTACTTC
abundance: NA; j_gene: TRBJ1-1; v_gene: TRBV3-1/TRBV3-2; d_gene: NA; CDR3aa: CASSQGKGSEAFF; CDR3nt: TGTGCCAGCAGCCAAGGGAAGGGATCTGAAGCTTTCTTT
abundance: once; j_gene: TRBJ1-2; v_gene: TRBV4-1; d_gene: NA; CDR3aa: CASSQVHGGGFGYTF; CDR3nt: TGCGCCAGCAGCCAAGTCCATGGGGGGGGTTTCGGCTACACCTTC
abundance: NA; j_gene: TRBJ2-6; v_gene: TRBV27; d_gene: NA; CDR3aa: CASSLSHSGANVLTF; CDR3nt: TGTGCCAGCAGTTTATCCCACTCTGGGGCCAACGTCCTGACTTTC
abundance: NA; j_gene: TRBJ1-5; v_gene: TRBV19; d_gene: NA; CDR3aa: CASSILYQPQHF; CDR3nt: TGTGCCAGTAGTATTTTGTATCAGCCCCAGCATTTT
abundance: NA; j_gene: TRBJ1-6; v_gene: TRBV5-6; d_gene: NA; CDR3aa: CASSRRDHTGNSPLHF; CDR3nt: TGTGCCAGCAGCCGCCGGGATCACACAGGGAATTCACCCCTCCACTTT
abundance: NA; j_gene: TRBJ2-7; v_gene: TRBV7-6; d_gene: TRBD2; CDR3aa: CASSLDPPSGGANEQYF; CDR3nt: TGTGCCAGCAGCTTAGACCCCCCTAGCGGGGGGGCCAACGAGCAGTACTTC
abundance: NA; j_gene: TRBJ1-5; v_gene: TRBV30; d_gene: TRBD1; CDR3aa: CAWNRGQEQPQHF; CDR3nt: TGTGCCTGGAACAGGGGGCAGGAGCAGCCCCAGCATTTT
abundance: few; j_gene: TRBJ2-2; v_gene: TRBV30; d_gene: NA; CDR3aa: CAWSVRQFTGELFF; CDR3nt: TGTGCCTGGAGTGTACGACAGTTCACCGGGGAGCTGTTTTTT
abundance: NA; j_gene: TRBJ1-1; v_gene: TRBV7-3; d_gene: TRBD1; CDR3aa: CASSLEGTVTEAFF; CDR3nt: TGTGCCAGCAGCTTAGAGGGGACAGTCACTGAAGCTTTCTTT
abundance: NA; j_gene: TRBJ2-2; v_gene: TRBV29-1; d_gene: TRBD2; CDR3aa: CSVEVTSVPNGELFF; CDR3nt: TGCAGCGTTGAAGTGACTAGCGTTCCCAACGGGGAGCTGTTTTTT
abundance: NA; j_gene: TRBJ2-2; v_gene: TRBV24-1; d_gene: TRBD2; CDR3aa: CATSDPGTSGNWAGELFF; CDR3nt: TGTGCCACCAGTGATCCCGGGACTAGCGGGAATTGGGCCGGGGAGCTGTTTTTT
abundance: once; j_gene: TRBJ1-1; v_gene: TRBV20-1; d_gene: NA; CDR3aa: CSARDDQAFF; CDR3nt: TGCAGTGCTAGAGACGACCAAGCTTTCTTT
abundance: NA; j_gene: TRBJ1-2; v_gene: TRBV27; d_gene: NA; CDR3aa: CASSSRQNYGYTF; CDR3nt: TGTGCCAGCAGTTCACGACAGAACTATGGCTACACCTTC
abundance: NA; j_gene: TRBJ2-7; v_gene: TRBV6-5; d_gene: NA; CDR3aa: CASSYNFGTAYEQYF; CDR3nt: TGTGCCAGCAGTTACAACTTCGGGACCGCCTACGAGCAGTACTTC
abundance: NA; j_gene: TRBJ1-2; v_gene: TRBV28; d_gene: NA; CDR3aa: CASSPGAANYGYTF; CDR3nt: TGTGCCAGCAGCCCAGGGGCAGCGAACTATGGCTACACCTTC
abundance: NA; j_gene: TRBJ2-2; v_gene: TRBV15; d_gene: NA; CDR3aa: CATTSLVPGELFF; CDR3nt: TGTGCCACCACCTCACTGGTCCCCGGGGAGCTGTTTTTT
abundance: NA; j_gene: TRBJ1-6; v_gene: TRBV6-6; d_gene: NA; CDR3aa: CASRPPLRGGGSPLHF; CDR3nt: TGTGCCAGCAGACCCCCTCTTCGGGGAGGGGGGTCACCCCTCCACTTT
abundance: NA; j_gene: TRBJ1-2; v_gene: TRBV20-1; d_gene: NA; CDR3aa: CSASPREDGYTF; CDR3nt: TGCAGTGCTAGTCCCAGGGAGGATGGCTACACCTTC
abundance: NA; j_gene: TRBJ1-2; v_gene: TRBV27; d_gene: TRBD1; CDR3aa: CASSFTGDRGYTF; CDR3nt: TGTGCCAGCAGTTTTACAGGGGATAGGGGCTACACCTTC
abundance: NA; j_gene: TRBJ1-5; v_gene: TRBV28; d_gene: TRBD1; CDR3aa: CASSLAAGGWNQPQHF; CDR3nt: TGTGCCAGCAGTTTAGCTGCAGGGGGCTGGAATCAGCCCCAGCATTTT
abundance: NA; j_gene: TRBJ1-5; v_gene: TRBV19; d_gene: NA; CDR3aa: CASSDISNQPQHF; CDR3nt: TGTGCCAGTAGCGACATTAGCAATCAGCCCCAGCATTTT
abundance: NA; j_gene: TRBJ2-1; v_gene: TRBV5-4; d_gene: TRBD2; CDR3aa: CASSLPTSVGNEQFF; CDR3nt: TGTGCCAGCAGCCTACCGACTAGCGTGGGCAATGAGCAGTTCTTC
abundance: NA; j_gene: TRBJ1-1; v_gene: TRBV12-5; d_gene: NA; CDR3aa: CASGLSAGTEAFF; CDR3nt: TGTGCTAGTGGTTTGTCCGCGGGCACTGAAGCTTTCTTT
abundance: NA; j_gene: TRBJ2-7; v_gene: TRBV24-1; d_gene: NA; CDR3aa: CATSASQGPYEQYF; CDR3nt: TGTGCCACCAGTGCGTCCCAAGGCCCCTACGAGCAGTACTTC
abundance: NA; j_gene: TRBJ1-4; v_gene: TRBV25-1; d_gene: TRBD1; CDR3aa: CASSDSASQGAGEKLFF; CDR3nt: TGTGCCAGCAGTGACTCGGCTTCTCAGGGGGCCGGGGAAAAACTGTTTTTT
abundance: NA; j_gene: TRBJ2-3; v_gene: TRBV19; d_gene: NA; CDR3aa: CASMMGGDTQYF; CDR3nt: TGTGCCAGTATGATGGGGGGAGATACGCAGTATTTT
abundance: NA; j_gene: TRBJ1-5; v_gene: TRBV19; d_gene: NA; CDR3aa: CASSIRGSNNQPQHF; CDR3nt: TGTGCCAGTAGTATTCGTGGGAGCAACAATCAGCCCCAGCATTTT
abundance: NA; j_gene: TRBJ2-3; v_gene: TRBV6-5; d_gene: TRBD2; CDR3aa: CASNRLAGVGDTQYF; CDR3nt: TGTGCCAGCAACCGGTTGGCGGGGGTGGGGGATACGCAGTATTTT
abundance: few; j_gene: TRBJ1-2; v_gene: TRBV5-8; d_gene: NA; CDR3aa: CASSSTGRYGYTF; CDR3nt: TGTGCCAGCAGCTCAACAGGGAGGTATGGCTACACCTTC
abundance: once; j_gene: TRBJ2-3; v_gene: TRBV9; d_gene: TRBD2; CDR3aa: CASSVVLAGGTDTQYF; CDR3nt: TGTGCCAGCAGCGTAGTATTAGCGGGGGGGACAGATACGCAGTATTTT
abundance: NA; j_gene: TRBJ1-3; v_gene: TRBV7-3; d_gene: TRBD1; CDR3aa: CASSLTRRTGLPSHSGNTIYF; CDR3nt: TGTGCCAGCAGCTTAACGAGGCGGACAGGGCTTCCCTCACACTCTGGAAACACCATATATTTT
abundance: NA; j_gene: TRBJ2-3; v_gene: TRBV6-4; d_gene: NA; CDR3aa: CASSDRESTDTQYF; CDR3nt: TGTGCCAGCAGTGACAGGGAAAGCACAGATACGCAGTATTTT
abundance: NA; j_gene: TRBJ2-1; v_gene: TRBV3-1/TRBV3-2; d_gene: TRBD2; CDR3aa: CASKREPGLANNEQFF; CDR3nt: TGTGCCAGCAAGAGAGAGCCGGGACTAGCAAACAATGAGCAGTTCTTC
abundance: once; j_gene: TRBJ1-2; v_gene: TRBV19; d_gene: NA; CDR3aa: CASSDRNYGYTF; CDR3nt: TGTGCCAGTAGCGACAGGAACTATGGCTACACCTTC